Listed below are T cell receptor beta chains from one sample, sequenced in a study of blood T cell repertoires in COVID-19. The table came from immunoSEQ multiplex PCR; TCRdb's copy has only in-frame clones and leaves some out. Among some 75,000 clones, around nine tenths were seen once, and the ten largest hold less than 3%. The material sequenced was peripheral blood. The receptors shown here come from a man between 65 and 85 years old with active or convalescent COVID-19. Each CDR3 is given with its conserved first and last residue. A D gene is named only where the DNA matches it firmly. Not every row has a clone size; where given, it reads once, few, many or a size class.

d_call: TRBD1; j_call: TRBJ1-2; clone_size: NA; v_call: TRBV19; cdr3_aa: CASLETGGPDYGYTF; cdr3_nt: TGTGCCAGTCTTGAGACAGGGGGCCCTGACTATGGCTACACCTTC
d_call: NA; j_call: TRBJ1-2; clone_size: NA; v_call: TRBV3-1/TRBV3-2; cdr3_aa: CASSPPTGFYGYTF; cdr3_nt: TGTGCCAGCAGCCCGCCCACAGGGTTCTATGGCTACACCTTC
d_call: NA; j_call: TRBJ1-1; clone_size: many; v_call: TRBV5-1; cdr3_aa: CASSSGVGTEAFF; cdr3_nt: TGCGCCAGCAGTTCAGGGGTCGGCACTGAAGCTTTCTTT
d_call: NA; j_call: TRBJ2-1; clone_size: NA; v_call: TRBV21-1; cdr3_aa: CASSLQGGEVKNEQFF; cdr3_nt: TGTGCCAGCAGCCTACAAGGGGGGGAAGTGAAAAATGAGCAGTTCTTC
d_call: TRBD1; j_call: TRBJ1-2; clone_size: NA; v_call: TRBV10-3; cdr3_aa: CAISTRQGSNYGYTF; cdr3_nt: TGTGCCATCAGTACACGACAGGGGAGCAACTATGGCTACACCTTC
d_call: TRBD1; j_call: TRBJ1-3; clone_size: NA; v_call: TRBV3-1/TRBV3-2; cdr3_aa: CASSLTGGGNTIYF; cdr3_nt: TGTGCCAGCAGCCTAACAGGGGGCGGAAACACCATATATTTT
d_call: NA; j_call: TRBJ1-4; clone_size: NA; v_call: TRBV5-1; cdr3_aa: CASSLETATNEKLFF; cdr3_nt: TGCGCCAGCAGCTTGGAGACAGCAACTAATGAAAAACTGTTTTTT
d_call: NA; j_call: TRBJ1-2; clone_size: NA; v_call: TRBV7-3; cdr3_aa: CASSPQPGIGYGYTF; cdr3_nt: TGTGCCAGCAGCCCCCAACCGGGGATAGGGTATGGCTACACCTTC
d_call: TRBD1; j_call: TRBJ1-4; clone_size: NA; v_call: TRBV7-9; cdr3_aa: CASSLAPDREREKLFF; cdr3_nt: TGTGCCAGCAGCTTAGCCCCGGACAGGGAGAGGGAAAAACTGTTTTTT
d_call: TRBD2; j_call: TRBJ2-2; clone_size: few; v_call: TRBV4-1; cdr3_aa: CASTPREGYTGELFF; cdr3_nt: TGCGCCAGCACCCCACGGGAGGGGTACACCGGGGAGCTGTTTTTT
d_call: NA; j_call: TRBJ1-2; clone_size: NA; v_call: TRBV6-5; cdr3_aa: CASSYPGKGGYTF; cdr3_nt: TGTGCCAGCAGTTACCCGGGGAAGGGTGGCTACACCTTC
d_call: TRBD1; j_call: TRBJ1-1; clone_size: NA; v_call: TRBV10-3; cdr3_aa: CAITDRSNTEAFF; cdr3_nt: TGTGCCATAACGGACAGGTCGAACACTGAAGCTTTCTTT
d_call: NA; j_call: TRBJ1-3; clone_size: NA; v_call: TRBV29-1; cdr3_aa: CSVGSAGSGNTIYF; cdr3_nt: TGCAGCGTTGGTTCCGCAGGCTCTGGAAACACCATATATTTT
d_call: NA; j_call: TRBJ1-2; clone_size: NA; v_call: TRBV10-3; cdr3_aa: CAASGDGFGGYTF; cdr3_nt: TGTGCCGCCTCAGGGGACGGGTTCGGTGGCTACACCTTC
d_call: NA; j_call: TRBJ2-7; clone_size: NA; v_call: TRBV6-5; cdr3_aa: CASRGAGDPTYEQYF; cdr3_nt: TGTGCCAGCAGGGGAGCCGGCGATCCCACCTACGAGCAGTACTTC
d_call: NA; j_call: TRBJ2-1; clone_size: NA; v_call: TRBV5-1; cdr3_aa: CASSQNNEQFF; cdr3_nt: TGCGCCAGCAGCCAGAACAATGAGCAGTTCTTC
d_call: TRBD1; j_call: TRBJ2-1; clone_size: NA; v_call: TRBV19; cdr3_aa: CASSRPGTGPHEQFF; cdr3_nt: TGTGCCAGTAGTAGGCCCGGGACAGGGCCCCATGAGCAGTTCTTC
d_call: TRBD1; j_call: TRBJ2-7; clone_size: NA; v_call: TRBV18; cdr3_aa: CASSSRTGPYEQYF; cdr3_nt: TGTGCCAGCTCATCTAGGACAGGACCCTACGAGCAGTACTTC
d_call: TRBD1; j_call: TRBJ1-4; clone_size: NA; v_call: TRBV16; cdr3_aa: CASSQRRGQGEKLFF; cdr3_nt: TGTGCCAGCAGCCAACGGAGGGGGCAGGGTGAAAAACTGTTTTTT
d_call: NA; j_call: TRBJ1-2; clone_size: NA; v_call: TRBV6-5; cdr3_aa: CASSYDSQNYGYTF; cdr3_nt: TGTGCCAGCAGTTACGACAGCCAGAACTATGGCTACACCTTC
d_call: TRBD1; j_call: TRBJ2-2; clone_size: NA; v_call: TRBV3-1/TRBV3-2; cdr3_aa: CASSRLDRVGELFF; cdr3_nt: TGTGCCAGCAGCCGTTTAGACAGGGTCGGGGAGCTGTTTTTT
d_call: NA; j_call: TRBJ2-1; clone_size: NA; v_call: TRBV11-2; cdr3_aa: CASSLGQLSYNEQFF; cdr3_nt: TGTGCCAGCAGCTTAGGACAGCTTTCCTACAATGAGCAGTTCTTC
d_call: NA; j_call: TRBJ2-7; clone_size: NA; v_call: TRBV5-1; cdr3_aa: CASSLYRNSYEQYF; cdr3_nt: TGCGCCAGCAGCTTGTACAGAAATTCCTACGAGCAGTACTTC
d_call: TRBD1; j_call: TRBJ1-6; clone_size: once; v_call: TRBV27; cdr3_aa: CASSLSGTGNSPLHF; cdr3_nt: TGTGCCAGCAGTTTATCGGGGACAGGTAATTCACCCCTCCACTTT